The rows below give T cell receptor beta chains drawn from one sample of a study of T cells in tumors after PD-1 blockade. Assay used: immunoSEQ multiplex PCR; TCRdb lists only in-frame clones, some missing. In the table there are roughly 9,300 clones, 67% of which are singletons. The sequencing used tumor tissue, collected after anti-PD-1 treatment. The receptors originated from a human donor with basal cell carcinoma. Each CDR3 is given with its conserved first and last residue. Fields, in order: CDR3 length, J gene, D gene, V gene, clone size, CDR3 protein, CDR3 DNA. D genes are given only for firm matches. Size is stated for part of the rows, as once, few or many counts, or as a class when the clone is expanded.

14	TRBJ2-1	.	TRBV6-5	.	CASSYRDRGYEQFF	TGTGCCAGCAGTTACCGGGACCGGGGGTATGAGCAGTTCTTC
15	TRBJ1-2	.	TRBV9	.	CASSVDGGANYGYTF	TGTGCCAGCAGCGTAGATGGGGGAGCTAACTATGGCTACACCTTC
14	TRBJ2-5	TRBD1	TRBV7-7	.	CASSLGTAQETQYF	TGTGCTAGCAGCCTAGGGACAGCCCAAGAGACCCAGTACTTC
16	TRBJ1-1	.	TRBV3-1/TRBV3-2	.	CASSQDRAGPGSEAFF	TGTGCCAGCAGCCAAGATCGCGCGGGACCCGGAAGTGAAGCTTTCTTT
16	TRBJ2-1	TRBD2	TRBV30	few	CAWSRSSGSSYNEQFF	TGTGCCTGGAGTAGATCAAGCGGGAGCTCCTACAATGAGCAGTTCTTC
12	TRBJ1-5	.	TRBV6-5	few	CASRGLGQPQHF	TGTGCCAGCAGGGGGTTGGGTCAGCCCCAGCATTTT
11	TRBJ2-7	.	TRBV29-1	.	CSATVSYEQYF	TGCAGCGCCACAGTGTCCTACGAGCAGTACTTC
14	TRBJ2-1	TRBD2	TRBV20-1	.	CSASPMTSLNEQFF	TGCAGTGCTAGTCCCATGACTAGCTTAAATGAGCAGTTCTTC
16	TRBJ1-6	.	TRBV7-8	.	CASSLVPRGSNSPLHF	TGTGCCAGCAGCTTAGTCCCTCGGGGTTCTAATTCACCCCTCCACTTT
16	TRBJ1-1	.	TRBV4-3	.	CASSPHPGRGDTEAFF	TGCGCCAGCAGCCCCCACCCGGGGAGGGGAGACACTGAAGCTTTCTTT
18	TRBJ2-1	TRBD2	TRBV7-2	.	CASSRPVERGGRTNEQFF	TGTGCCAGCAGCCGCCCCGTTGAGCGGGGGGGCCGTACGAATGAGCAGTTCTTC
14	TRBJ1-4	TRBD1	TRBV28	.	CASSPPGGNEKLFF	TGTGCCAGCAGCCCACCAGGGGGGAACGAAAAACTGTTTTTT
17	TRBJ2-7	.	TRBV3-1/TRBV3-2	.	CASSLRYGTLRFDEQYF	TGTGCCAGCAGCCTCCGCTACGGGACATTGAGGTTCGACGAGCAGTACTTC
13	TRBJ1-2	.	TRBV7-9	medium-sized	CASSTVPPRGYTF	TGTGCCAGCAGCACGGTACCGCCTCGTGGCTACACCTTC
15	TRBJ2-5	.	TRBV7-2	once	CASSLVGQFQETQYF	TGTGCCAGCAGCTTAGTCGGGCAATTCCAAGAGACCCAGTACTTC
14	TRBJ2-5	TRBD2	TRBV7-2	.	CASSLGRERETQYF	TGTGCCAGCAGCTTAGGGCGGGAGCGAGAGACCCAGTACTTC
16	TRBJ1-2	TRBD1	TRBV5-4	.	CASSKPTGGGNYGYTF	TGTGCCAGCAGCAAACCGACAGGGGGCGGAAACTATGGCTACACCTTC
15	TRBJ1-1	.	TRBV19	.	CASSMEPFRKTEAFF	TGTGCCAGTAGTATGGAACCTTTTCGAAAAACTGAAGCTTTCTTT